The 32 T cell receptor beta chains below all came from one sample that was sequenced in a study of blood T cell repertoires in COVID-19. The assay was immunoSEQ multiplex PCR, and TCRdb's table has in-frame clones only and misses some. The sample comprises about 61,000 clones, around 82% of which are singletons, and 20% to 25% rests with the top ten. The specimen sequenced was peripheral blood. The origin of the receptors is an elderly man with active or convalescent COVID-19.

This chain joins TRBV12-3 or TRBV12-4 and TRBJ2-1; maybe TRBD1 (5 bases). Trimming pared 6 bases from V and 7 bases from J, leaving 7 bases between. CDR3 length: 11 residues. CDR3 region: CASRGPNEQFF. CDR3 nucleotide sequence: TGTGCCAGCAGGGGGCCTAATGAGCAGTTCTTC.

The chain employs TRBV3-1 (or the pseudogene TRBV3-2) and TRBJ2-2, with 8 bases identical to TRBD1. The ends lost 5 bases at V and 1 base at J; junction bases unmatched: 0. Germline lookup yields CDR1 LGHDT and CDR2 YNNKEL (reference sequence). The CDR3 contains 14 residues. As DNA, the CDR3 is TGTGCCAGCAGCGGACAGGGGAACACCGGGGAGCTGTTTTTT. Its translation: CASSGQGNTGELFF.

The CDR3 sequence is CASRTQGDRGFGNQPQHF. The CDR3 bases are TGTGCCAGCAGAACCCAAGGGGACAGGGGTTTTGGCAATCAGCCCCAGCATTTT. This chain links TRBV28 with TRBJ1-5; TRBD1 matches 10 bases. This CDR3 contains 18 residues. V gave up 6 bases and J gave up 2 bases; unmatched junction bases: 13. Germline CDR1 is MDHEN and CDR2 is SYDVKM.

This clone was observed a single time. This chain links TRBV9 with TRBJ2-7; tentatively, D is TRBD2 (5 bases). This CDR3 comprises 16 residues. Germline CDR1 SGDLS, CDR2 YYNGEE. The ends were cut back, 3 bases at V and 6 bases at J, with 22 bases in the middle. For the CDR3, the DNA is TGTGCCAGCAGCGCCAACCCCAGTACTAGAGCCCGCGAGCAGTACTTC. Encoded protein: CASSANPSTRAREQYF. Based on the CDR3 plus reference TRBV9 and TRBJ2-7, the full variable domain is DSGVTQTPKHLITATGQRVTLRCSPRSGDLSVYWYQQSLDQGLQFLIQYYNGEERAKGNILERFSAQQFPDLHSELNLSSLELGDSALYFCASSANPSTRAREQYFGPGTRLTVT.

The rearrangement uses TRBV2 and TRBJ1-1; D not certain. CDR1 and CDR2 from the germline V gene are SNHLY and FYNNEI. The CDR3 totals 11 residues. V shed 7 bases and J shed 0 bases, with 3 bases lying between them. CDR3: CASTVNTEAFF. DNA for the CDR3: TGTGCCAGCACGGTGAACACTGAAGCTTTCTTT.

The chain joins TRBV18 to TRBJ2-7, with 9 bases that match TRBD1. Germline loops: CDR1 KGHSH, CDR2 LQKENI. The CDR3 runs to 13 residues. With V trimmed by 4 bases and J by 6 bases, 4 bases remained unmatched. The CDR3 sequence is CASSQSDRGEQYF. In DNA, the CDR3 is TGTGCCAGCTCACAATCGGACAGGGGCGAGCAGTACTTC.

The V and J genes are TRBV7-2 and TRBJ2-1, with 9 nucleotides matching TRBD2. Germline CDR1 and CDR2: SGHTA and FQGNSA. The ends lost 3 bases at V and 8 bases at J; junction bases unmatched: 8. This CDR3 is 15 amino acids long. Written as DNA, the CDR3 is TGTGCCAGCAGCTTCGCCCTTAGCGGGAGCGATGAGCAGTTCTTC. Its translation is CASSFALSGSDEQFF.

The chain is built from TRBV19 and TRBJ1-2; a possible D gene is TRBD1 (5 bases). Germline assignment: CDR1 LNHDA and CDR2 SQIVND (reference sequence). The CDR3 totals 13 residues. V dropped 3 bases and J dropped 8 bases, with 13 bases sitting between them. Here the CDR3 reads CASSISAGKGYTF. Written as DNA, the CDR3 is TGTGCCAGTAGTATCTCGGCAGGGAAGGGCTACACCTTC.

The chain recombines TRBV18 with TRBJ1-2; D is possibly TRBD1 (5 bases). The V and J ends lost 7 bases and 6 bases respectively, with 18 bases between them. Germline lookup yields CDR1 KGHSH and CDR2 LQKENI. The CDR3 consists of 14 residues. CDR3 region: CASCPERGCNGYTF. In DNA, the CDR3 is TGTGCCAGCTGTCCAGAACGGGGGTGTAATGGCTACACCTTC. Drawing the rest from reference TRBV18 and TRBJ1-2, the complete variable domain is NAGVMQNPRHLVRRRGQEARLRCSPMKGHSHVYWYRQLPEEGLKFMVYLQKENIIDESGMPKERFSAEFPKEGPSILRIQQVVRGDSAAYFCASCPERGCNGYTFGSGTRLTVV.

The chain uses TRBV5-5 and TRBJ2-5, with TRBD2 matching over 11 bases. V shed 2 bases, J shed 2 bases, and the junction held 2 bases outside the gene matches. Germline CDR1 and CDR2: SGHKS and YYEKEE (reference sequence). The CDR3 sequence is 15 residues long. CDR3 in amino acids: CASSFRLAGQETQYF. For the CDR3, the DNA is TGTGCCAGCAGCTTCAGACTAGCGGGGCAAGAGACCCAGTACTTC.

This chain joins TRBV5-5 and TRBJ2-2, with a tentative D call TRBD1 (8 bases). V was shortened by 5 bases and J by 3 bases, with 17 bases between the two germline ends. In germline, CDR1 is SGHKS, CDR2 YYEKEE (reference sequence). The CDR3 runs to 16 residues. For the CDR3, the DNA is TGTGCCAGCAGTTACCGAGCGGGACAGGACACCGGGGAGCTGTTTTTT. It encodes CASSYRAGQDTGELFF. The full variable domain, completed using reference TRBV5-5 and TRBJ2-2, is DAGVTQSPTHLIKTRGQQVTLRCSPISGHKSVSWYQQVLGQGPQFIFQYYEKEERGRGNFPDRFSARQFPNYSSELNVNALLLGDSALYLCASSYRAGQDTGELFFGEGSRLTVL.

The rearrangement uses TRBV3-1 (or the pseudogene TRBV3-2) and TRBJ1-1, with a possible D match to TRBD1 (5 bases). This CDR3 region has 13 residues. V lost 2 bases, J lost 10 bases, and 14 bases lay in between. CDR1 and CDR2 (germline): LGHDT, YNNKEL (reference sequence). CDR3 sequence reads: CASSQNLGQGAFF. CDR3 sequence (DNA): TGTGCCAGCAGCCAAAATTTAGGCCAGGGAGCTTTCTTT.

The chain combines TRBV28 with TRBJ2-1; the match to TRBD2 covers 12 bases. The V segment lost 7 bases and the J segment 0 bases; nucleotides outside the gene matches: 16. This CDR3 is 20 amino acids long. Germline V gives CDR1 MDHEN, CDR2 SYDVKM. CDR3 protein: CASTPPVGLAGRGSYNEQFF. CDR3 sequence (DNA): TGTGCCAGCACCCCTCCGGTGGGACTAGCGGGCCGGGGCTCCTACAATGAGCAGTTCTTC.

In this sample, this clone turned up a few times. The V call is TRBV28, the J call TRBJ1-2; 7 bases are a match to TRBD1. The germline CDR1 and CDR2 sequences are MDHEN and SYDVKM. V gave up 5 bases and J gave up 3 bases; unmatched junction bases: 15. CDR3 length: 17 residues. In DNA form, the CDR3 reads TGTGCCAGCAGTCTAGGACAGGCCTGGGGTAAAGACTATGGCTACACCTTC. Translated, it gives CASSLGQAWGKDYGYTF.

V gene TRBV28 combines with J gene TRBJ2-4; 8 bases are shared with TRBD1. This CDR3 comprises 14 residues. The V gene end was trimmed by 7 bases and the J gene end by 12 bases; junction bases not matched to a gene: 14. Looked up from germline, CDR1 is MDHEN and CDR2 is SYDVKM. The CDR3 is CASTSQGQARHQYF. The CDR3 bases are TGTGCCAGCACCTCACAGGGACAGGCCAGACATCAGTACTTC.

In its sample, this clone was seen a few times. This chain connects TRBV19 to TRBJ1-3, with 7 positions matching TRBD1. CDR1 and CDR2 from the germline V gene are LNHDA and SQIVND (reference sequence). Germline trimming cut 3 bases from V and 1 base from J; bases unmatched to any gene: 6. The CDR3 is 16 amino acids. In nucleotides, the CDR3 is TGTGCCAGTAGTATCTGGACAGGCGGATCTGGAAACACCATATATTTT. This gives the protein CASSIWTGGSGNTIYF.

The chain has TRBV12-3 or TRBV12-4 and TRBJ2-5, with no clear D. Deletions cut 6 bases from V and 7 bases from J, with 15 bases between. The CDR3 covers 13 residues. The CDR3 spells CASRSTGRSTQYF. CDR3 nucleotide sequence: TGTGCCAGCAGGTCTACTGGGCGTTCGACCCAGTACTTC.

The chain couples TRBV7-9 to TRBJ2-7, with D possibly TRBD1 on 5 matching bases. Trimming shortened V by 1 base and J by 5 bases, and 9 bases separated the two germline ends. CDR3 length equals 13 residues. Germline CDR1 is SEHNR and CDR2 is FQNEAQ (reference sequence). The CDR3 DNA reads TGTGCCAGCAGCTTAGGGGGCGTGAACGAGCAGTACTTC. Its protein is CASSLGGVNEQYF.

The chain combines TRBV4-2 with TRBJ2-7; tentative D call: TRBD2 (6 bases). The V end was cut by 0 bases, the J end by 4 bases, with 13 bases between. The germline V gene encodes CDR1 LGHNA and CDR2 YNFKEQ. This CDR3 comprises 15 residues. The CDR3 loop reads CASSQEISGGYEQYF. As DNA, the CDR3 is TGTGCCAGCAGCCAAGAGATCAGTGGGGGGTACGAGCAGTACTTC.

The chain joins TRBV5-4 to TRBJ1-5; 8 nucleotides align to TRBD1. CDR1 is SGHNT and CDR2 is YYREEE in the germline V gene (reference sequence). The CDR3 runs to 15 residues. V lost 4 bases and J lost 9; bases outside the gene matches: 12. The CDR3 coding sequence is TGTGCCAGCAGCAAGGACGGGACAGGCTATGGGCCCCAGCATTTT. It encodes CASSKDGTGYGPQHF.

Concerning this clone itself: The DNA is omitted, as the CDR3 cannot be located on it reliably, and the CDR3 follows TCRdb's listing. The chain couples TRBV18 to TRBJ2-4; TRBD1, the table's D call, lacks a check against the DNA. CDR1 KGHSH and CDR2 LQKENI come from the germline V gene. The CDR3 spans 16 amino acids, including both terminal residues. The CDR3 region is CASSPLVGQGNGPLYF.

V is TRBV18 and J is TRBJ2-5, with D unclear. The germline V gene has CDR1 KGHSH and CDR2 LQKENI. Trimming shortened V by 4 bases and J by 0 bases, and 15 bases separated the two germline ends. CDR3 size: 16 residues. CDR3 DNA: TGTGCCAGCTCACATTCGGTATATACGTACCAAGAGACCCAGTACTTC. Its translation is CASSHSVYTYQETQYF.

The V gene is TRBV15, the J gene TRBJ1-4, with TRBD1 as a possible D gene (6 bases). The CDR3 covers 13 residues. Germline V gene sequence: CDR1 LNHNV, CDR2 YYDKDF (reference sequence). V lost 0 bases, J lost 8 bases, and 7 bases lay in between. The CDR3 coding sequence is TGTGCCACCAGCAGAGATGACAGGGAAAAACTGTTTTTT. Protein sequence: CATSRDDREKLFF.

This chain uses TRBV9 with TRBJ2-7, with 7 bases fitting TRBD1. Germline CDR1 reads SGDLS; CDR2 reads YYNGEE. The CDR3 has 17 amino acids. V dropped 0 bases and J dropped 6; count of bases not matched to a gene: 15. In DNA form, the CDR3 reads TGTGCCAGCAGCGTAGAGGTGTCTGGAGCAGGGGGTGGCGAGCAGTACTTC. It translates to CASSVEVSGAGGGEQYF.

The chain is built from TRBV30 and TRBJ2-7, with 8 bases lining up with TRBD2. The J segment lost 2 bases and the V segment lost 2 bases, leaving 5 bases of the junction unmatched. Germline CDR1 and CDR2: GTSNPN and SVGIG (reference sequence). The CDR3 runs 14 residues. The CDR3 DNA is TGTGCCTGGAGTCTACTAGCGGCCCCCTACGAGCAGTACTTC. Translation gives CAWSLLAAPYEQYF. Filled out from reference TRBV30 and TRBJ2-7, the complete variable domain reads SQTIHQWPATLVQPVGSPLSLECTVEGTSNPNLYWYRQAAGRGLQLLFYSVGIGQISSEVPQNLSASRPQDRQFILSSKKLLLSDSGFYLCAWSLLAAPYEQYFGPGTRLTVT.

This clone was detected only a few times. This chain links TRBV7-9 with TRBJ2-3; a possible D gene is TRBD1 (6 bases). Germline CDR1 reads SEHNR; CDR2 reads FQNEAQ (reference sequence). This CDR3 spans 12 amino acids. The V end lost 5 bases, the J end lost 6 bases, and 9 bases lay between the germline ends. The CDR3 spells CASSPDRDTQYF. CDR3 nucleotide sequence: TGTGCCAGCAGCCCAGACAGGGATACGCAGTATTTT.

The chain combines TRBV5-3 with TRBJ1-5; the match to TRBD1 covers 8 bases. TRBV5-3 counts as an open reading frame of uncertain function. This CDR3 is 16 amino acids long. V lost 4 bases and J lost 5; bases outside the gene matches: 11. CDR3 residues: CARSPAPGQGYQPQHF. CDR3 DNA sequence: TGTGCCAGAAGCCCGGCACCCGGACAGGGATATCAGCCCCAGCATTTT.

V and J are TRBV5-1 and TRBJ2-6; a weak D match, TRBD1 (5 bases). This CDR3 contains 17 residues. The V gene's germline CDR1 is SGHRS and CDR2 YFSETQ. V lost 0 bases and J lost 0, with 10 bases in between. The CDR3 DNA is TGCGCCAGCAGCTTGGAACAGGCTGGCTCTGGGGCCAACGTCCTGACTTTC. Its translation is CASSLEQAGSGANVLTF.

CDR3 protein: CASSFVSGSRHEQFF. The CDR3 DNA sequence: TGCGCCAGCAGCTTTGTTAGCGGGAGTCGCCATGAGCAGTTCTTC. This chain connects TRBV5-1 to TRBJ2-1; 9 bases are shared with TRBD2. The CDR3 length is 15 residues. Per the germline V gene, CDR1 is SGHRS and CDR2 is YFSETQ. J gave up 8 bases and V 2 bases, and 8 bases lay outside the gene matches.

The chain uses TRBV5-1 and TRBJ2-1, with 8 bases fitting TRBD1. The CDR3 extends over 13 amino acids. Germline assignment: CDR1 SGHRS and CDR2 YFSETQ. Trimming at V came to 3 bases and at J to 8 bases, leaving 4 bases not matched to a gene. CDR3 in amino acids: CASSWTGIDEQFF. CDR3 coding DNA: TGCGCCAGCAGCTGGACAGGGATCGATGAGCAGTTCTTC. Full variable domain (outside the CDR3, taken from reference TRBV5-1 and TRBJ2-1): KAGVTQTPRYLIKTRGQQVTLSCSPISGHRSVSWYQQTPGQGLQFLFEYFSETQRNKGNFPGRFSGRQFSNSRSEMNVSTLELGDSALYLCASSWTGIDEQFFGPGTRLTVL.

This clone was seen only a few times. The chain has TRBV6-2 or TRBV6-3 and TRBJ1-5, with D tentatively TRBD1 (6 bases). V dropped 4 bases and J dropped 6 bases, with 16 bases sitting between them. This CDR3 comprises 15 residues. CDR1 and CDR2 from the germline V gene are MNHEY and SVGEGT. CDR3 amino acids: CASSSGTRAIQPQHF. In nucleotides, the CDR3 is TGTGCCAGCAGTTCCGGGACAAGGGCGATTCAGCCCCAGCATTTT.

The chain combines TRBV12-3 or TRBV12-4 with TRBJ1-2; D remains ambiguous. Trimming took 8 bases from V and 1 from J, leaving 11 bases between them. The CDR3 sequence is 13 residues long. The CDR3 reads CASAREGNYGYTF. The CDR3 DNA follows: TGTGCCAGCGCCCGGGAGGGTAACTATGGCTACACCTTC.